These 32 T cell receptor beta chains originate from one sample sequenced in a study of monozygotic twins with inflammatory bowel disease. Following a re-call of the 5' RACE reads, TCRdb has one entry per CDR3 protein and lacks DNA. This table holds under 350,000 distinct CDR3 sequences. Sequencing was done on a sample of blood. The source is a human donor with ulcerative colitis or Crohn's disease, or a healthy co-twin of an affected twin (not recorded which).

This CDR3 reads CASSQGTLRTDTQYF. This chain joins TRBV4-3 and TRBJ2-3; checking the TCRdb D call of TRBD1 is not possible without DNA. This CDR3 has 15 residues. Germline V CDR1 and CDR2: LGHNA, YSLEER.

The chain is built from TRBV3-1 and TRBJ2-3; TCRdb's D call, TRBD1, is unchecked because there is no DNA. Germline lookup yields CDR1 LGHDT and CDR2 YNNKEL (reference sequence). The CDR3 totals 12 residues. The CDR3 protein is CASSPLGGATYF.

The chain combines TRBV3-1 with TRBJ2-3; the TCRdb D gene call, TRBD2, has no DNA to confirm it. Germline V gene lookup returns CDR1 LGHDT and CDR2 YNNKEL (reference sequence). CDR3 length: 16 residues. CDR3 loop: CASSPGLAGGPYTQYF.

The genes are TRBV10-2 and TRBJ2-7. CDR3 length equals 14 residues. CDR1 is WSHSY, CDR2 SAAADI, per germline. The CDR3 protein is CASSESGISYEQYF.

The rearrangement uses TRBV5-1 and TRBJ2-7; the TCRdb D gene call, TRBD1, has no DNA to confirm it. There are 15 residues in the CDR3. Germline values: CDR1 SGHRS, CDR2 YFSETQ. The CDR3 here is CASSYSWGPTTEQYF.

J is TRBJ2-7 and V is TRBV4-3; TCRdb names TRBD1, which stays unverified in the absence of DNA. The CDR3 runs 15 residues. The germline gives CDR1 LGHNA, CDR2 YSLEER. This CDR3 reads CASSQEPQGGYEQYF.

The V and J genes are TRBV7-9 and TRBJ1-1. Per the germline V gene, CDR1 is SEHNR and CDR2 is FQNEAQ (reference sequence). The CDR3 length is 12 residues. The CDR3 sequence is CASSILTAEAFF.

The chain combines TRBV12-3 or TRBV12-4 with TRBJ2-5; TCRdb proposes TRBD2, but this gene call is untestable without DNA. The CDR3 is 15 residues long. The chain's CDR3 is CASSLAAGRQETQYF.

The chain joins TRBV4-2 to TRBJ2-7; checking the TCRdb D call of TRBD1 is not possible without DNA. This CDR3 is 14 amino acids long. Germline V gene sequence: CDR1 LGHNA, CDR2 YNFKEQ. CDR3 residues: CASSPEQGSYEQYF.

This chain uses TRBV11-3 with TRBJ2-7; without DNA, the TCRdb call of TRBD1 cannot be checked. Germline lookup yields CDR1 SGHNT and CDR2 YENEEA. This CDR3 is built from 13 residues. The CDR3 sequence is CASSIQQGYEQYF.

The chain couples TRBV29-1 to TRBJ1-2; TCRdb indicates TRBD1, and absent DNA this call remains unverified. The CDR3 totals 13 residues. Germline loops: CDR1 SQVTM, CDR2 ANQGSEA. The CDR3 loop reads CSVPRTGGGGYTF.

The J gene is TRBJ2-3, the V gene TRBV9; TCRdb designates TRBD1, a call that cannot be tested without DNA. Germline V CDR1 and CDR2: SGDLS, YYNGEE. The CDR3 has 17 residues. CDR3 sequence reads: CASSVGPLGSPTDTQYF.

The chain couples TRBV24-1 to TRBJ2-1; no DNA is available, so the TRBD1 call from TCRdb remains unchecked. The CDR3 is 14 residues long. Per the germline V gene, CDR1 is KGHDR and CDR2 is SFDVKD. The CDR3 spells CATSGTEGDNEQFF.

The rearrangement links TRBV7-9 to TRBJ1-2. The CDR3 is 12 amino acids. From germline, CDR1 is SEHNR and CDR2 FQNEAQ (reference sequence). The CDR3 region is CAGSTTRYGYTF.

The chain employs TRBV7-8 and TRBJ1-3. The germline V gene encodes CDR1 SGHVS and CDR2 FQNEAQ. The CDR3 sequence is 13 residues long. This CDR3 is CASSRTAGNTIYF. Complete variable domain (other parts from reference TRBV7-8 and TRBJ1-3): GAGVSQSPRYKVAKRGQDVALRCDPISGHVSLFWYQQALGQGPEFLTYFQNEAQLDKSGLPSDRFFAERPEGSVSTLKIQRTQQEDSAVYLCASSRTAGNTIYFGEGSWLTVV.

CDR3 protein: CASSLFSGASRELFF. The rearrangement links TRBV11-2 to TRBJ2-2; the TRBD1 assignment by TCRdb is unverifiable without DNA. Germline V gives CDR1 SGHAT, CDR2 FQNNGV. CDR3 length: 15 residues.

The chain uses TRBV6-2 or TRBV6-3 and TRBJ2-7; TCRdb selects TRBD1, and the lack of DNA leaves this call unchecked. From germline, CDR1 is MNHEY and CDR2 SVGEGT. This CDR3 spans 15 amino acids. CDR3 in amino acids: CASSLTEGAAYEQYF.

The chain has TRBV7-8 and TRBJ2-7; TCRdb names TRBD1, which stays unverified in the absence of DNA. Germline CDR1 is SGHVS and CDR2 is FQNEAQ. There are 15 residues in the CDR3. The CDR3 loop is CASSLGGTQTYEQYF.

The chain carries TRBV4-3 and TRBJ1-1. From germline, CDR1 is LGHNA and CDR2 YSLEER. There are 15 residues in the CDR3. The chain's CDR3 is CASSPGARTTTEAFF.

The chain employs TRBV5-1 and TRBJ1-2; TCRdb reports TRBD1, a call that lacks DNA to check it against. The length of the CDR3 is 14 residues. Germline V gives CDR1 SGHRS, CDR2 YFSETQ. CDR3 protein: CASSLAGASYGYTF.

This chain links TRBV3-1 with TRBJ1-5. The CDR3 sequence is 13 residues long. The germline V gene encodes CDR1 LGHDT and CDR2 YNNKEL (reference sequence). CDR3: CASSLQRNQPQHF.

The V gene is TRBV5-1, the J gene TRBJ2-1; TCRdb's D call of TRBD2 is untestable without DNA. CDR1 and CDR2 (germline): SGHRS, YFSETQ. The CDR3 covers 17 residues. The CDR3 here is CASSQGGSGRAWNEQFF.

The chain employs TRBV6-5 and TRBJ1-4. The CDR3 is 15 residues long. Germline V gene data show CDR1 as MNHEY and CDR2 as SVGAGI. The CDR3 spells CASSYLGGLDEKLFF.

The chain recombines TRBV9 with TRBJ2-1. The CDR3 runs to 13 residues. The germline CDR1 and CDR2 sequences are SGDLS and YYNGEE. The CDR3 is CASSVGNYNEQFF.

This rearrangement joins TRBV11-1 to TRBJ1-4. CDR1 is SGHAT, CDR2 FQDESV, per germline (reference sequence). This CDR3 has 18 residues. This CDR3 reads CASSLGQRSAATNEKLFF.

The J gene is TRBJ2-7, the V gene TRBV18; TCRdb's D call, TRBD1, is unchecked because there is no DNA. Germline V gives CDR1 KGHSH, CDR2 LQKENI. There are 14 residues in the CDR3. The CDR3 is CASSPGQNSYEQYF.

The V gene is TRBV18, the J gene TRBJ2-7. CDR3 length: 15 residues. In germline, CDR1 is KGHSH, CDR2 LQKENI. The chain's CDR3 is CASSQRTGSSYEQYF.

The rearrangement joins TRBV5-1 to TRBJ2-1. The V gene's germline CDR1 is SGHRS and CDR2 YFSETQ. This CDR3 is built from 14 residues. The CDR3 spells CASSLGRPYDEQFF. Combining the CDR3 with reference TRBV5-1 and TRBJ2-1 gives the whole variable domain KAGVTQTPRYLIKTRGQQVTLSCSPISGHRSVSWYQQTPGQGLQFLFEYFSETQRNKGNFPGRFSGRQFSNSRSEMNVSTLELGDSALYLCASSLGRPYDEQFFGPGTRLTVL.

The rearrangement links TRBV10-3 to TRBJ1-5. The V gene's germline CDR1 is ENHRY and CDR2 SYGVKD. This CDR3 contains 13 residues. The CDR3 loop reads CAISVKGTEPQHF.

CDR3 sequence reads: CASSLARREETQYF. The V and J genes are TRBV7-2 and TRBJ2-5; lacking DNA, the TRBD2 call made by TCRdb goes unchecked. Germline CDR1 reads SGHTA; CDR2 reads FQGNSA. There are 14 residues in the CDR3. Together with reference TRBV7-2 and TRBJ2-5, the CDR3 gives the full variable domain: GAGVSQSPSNKVTEKGKDVELRCDPISGHTALYWYRQSLGQGLEFLIYFQGNSAPDKSGLPSDRFSAERTGGSVSTLTIQRTQQEDSAVYLCASSLARREETQYFGPGTRLLVL.

The CDR3 loop reads CASRGGFEQYF. This sequence joins TRBV12-3 or TRBV12-4 and TRBJ2-7; TCRdb gives TRBD1 as the D gene, but with no DNA this cannot be confirmed. This CDR3 comprises 11 residues.

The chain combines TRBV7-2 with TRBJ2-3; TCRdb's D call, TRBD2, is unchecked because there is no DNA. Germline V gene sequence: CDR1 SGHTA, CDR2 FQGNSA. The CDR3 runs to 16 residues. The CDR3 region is CASSLLAGAQRDTQYF.